The 18 T cell receptor beta chains reported below all come from one sample, sequenced in a study of T cell responses to AZD1222 COVID-19 vaccine. Libraries were prepared by immunoSEQ multiplex PCR; TCRdb keeps only in-frame clonotypes and omits some of them. Of more than 95,000 clones in the sample, approximately 89% were seen once. This specimen consisted of peripheral blood, obtained 28 days after the second AZD1222 dose. All receptors derive from an adult who received the AZD1222 COVID-19 vaccine.

V gene TRBV5-6 combines with J gene TRBJ1-5; TRBD1 is a possible D gene (5 bases). The V and J ends lost 6 bases and 4 bases respectively, with 14 bases between them. CDR3 size: 14 residues. Germline V gene lookup returns CDR1 SGHDT and CDR2 YYEEEE. CDR3 protein: CASTSWGGNQPQHF. The CDR3 DNA sequence: TGTGCCAGCACCTCTTGGGGGGGGAATCAGCCCCAGCATTTT. Supplemented by reference TRBV5-6 and TRBJ1-5, the full variable domain reads DAGVTQSPTHLIKTRGQQVTLRCSPKSGHDTVSWYQQALGQGPQFIFQYYEEEERQRGNFPDRFSGHQFPNYSSELNVNALLLGDSALYLCASTSWGGNQPQHFGDGTRLSIL.

The CDR3 sequence: CSVASGTGFDEQYF. CDR3 DNA sequence: TGCAGCGTCGCTAGCGGGACAGGGTTTGACGAGCAGTACTTC. The V and J genes are TRBV29-1 and TRBJ2-7, with D possibly called TRBD1 or TRBD2 (9 bases each). Germline CDR1 and CDR2: SQVTM and ANQGSEA. This CDR3 spans 14 amino acids. With 6 bases removed from V and 5 bases from J, the gap between germline ends came to 20 bases.

The chain recombines TRBV6-6 with TRBJ1-4, with 8 positions matching TRBD1. This CDR3 region has 14 residues. J lost 8 bases, V lost 6 bases, and 8 bases had no gene match. CDR1 and CDR2 from the germline V gene are MNHNY and SVGAGI (reference sequence). The CDR3 is CASRFQGASEKLFF. Written as DNA, the CDR3 is TGTGCCAGCAGGTTCCAGGGGGCCAGCGAAAAACTGTTTTTT.

V gene TRBV4-3 combines with J gene TRBJ1-5; no firm D call. In germline, CDR1 is LGHNA, CDR2 YSLEER. The CDR3 is made up of 15 amino acids. V shed 0 bases and J shed 3 bases, with 9 bases lying between them. In DNA form, the CDR3 reads TGCGCCAGCAGCCAAGATTTAGGGATCAATCAGCCCCAGCATTTT. Its translation: CASSQDLGINQPQHF.

This clone was detected once. The V call is TRBV7-2, the J call TRBJ2-1; 8 nucleotides agree with TRBD1. This CDR3 contains 14 residues. The V gene's germline CDR1 is SGHTA and CDR2 FQGNSA. V shed 1 base and J 12 bases; nucleotides not matched to a gene: 8. The CDR3 loop reads CASSLEPTGVGQFF. The CDR3 DNA reads TGTGCCAGCAGCTTAGAGCCGACAGGGGTAGGGCAGTTCTTC. The variable domain in full, with the rest retrieved from reference TRBV7-2 and TRBJ2-1, is GAGVSQSPSNKVTEKGKDVELRCDPISGHTALYWYRQSLGQGLEFLIYFQGNSAPDKSGLPSDRFSAERTGGSVSTLTIQRTQQEDSAVYLCASSLEPTGVGQFFGPGTRLTVL.

The rearrangement uses TRBV2 and TRBJ2-3; TRBD2 matches 11 bases. This CDR3 has 19 amino acids. CDR1 is SNHLY and CDR2 is FYNNEI in the germline V gene. The ends lost 4 bases at V and 5 bases at J; junction bases unmatched: 17. The CDR3 region is CASSGEWYLAGGEVDTQYF. As DNA, the CDR3 is TGTGCCAGCAGTGGTGAATGGTATCTAGCGGGGGGTGAGGTAGATACGCAGTATTTT.

The chain joins TRBV6-5 to TRBJ1-5; no firm D call. The V and J ends lost 11 bases and 4 bases respectively, with 15 bases between them. The germline V gene encodes CDR1 MNHEY and CDR2 SVGAGI. The CDR3 is 13 amino acids. In nucleotides, the CDR3 is TGTGCCTCACTCGGGTCCCTAAATCAGCCCCAGCATTTT. It translates to CASLGSLNQPQHF.

The chain recombines TRBV5-4 with TRBJ2-2, with 7 positions matching TRBD1. J was trimmed by 1 base and V by 3 bases; bases with no gene match: 3. Germline V gene sequence: CDR1 SGHNT, CDR2 YYREEE (reference sequence). This CDR3 comprises 15 residues. The CDR3 spells CASSSRTGNTGELFF. The CDR3 coding sequence is TGTGCCAGCAGCTCCCGGACAGGGAACACCGGGGAGCTGTTTTTT.

The V gene is TRBV10-1, the J gene TRBJ2-3; TRBD1 is a possible D gene (5 bases). CDR1 and CDR2 (germline): WNHNN, SYGVQD (reference sequence). CDR3 length: 15 residues. V was pared by 2 bases and J by 4 bases, with 13 bases between. The CDR3 DNA reads TGCGCCAGCAGTGAGGGTCAGGGCTTCGCAGATACGCAGTATTTT. Its translation is CASSEGQGFADTQYF.

About this clone: Other nucleotide sequences from this sample produce the same CDR3. The chain combines TRBV24-1 with TRBJ1-5, with D hard to call. The CDR3 loop spans 12 amino acids. The germline CDR1 and CDR2 sequences are KGHDR and SFDVKD. V lost 4 bases and J lost 7, with 7 bases in between. The CDR3 spells CATSDSDQPQHF. The CDR3 DNA sequence: TGTGCCACCAGTGACTCGGACCAGCCCCAGCATTTT.

The chain uses TRBV5-1 and TRBJ2-1; 12 bases map to TRBD1. Germline loops: CDR1 SGHRS, CDR2 YFSETQ. J lost 8 bases, V lost 2 bases, and 5 bases had no gene match. The CDR3 is 15 residues long. CDR3: CASSFGGTGGDEQFF. Written as DNA, the CDR3 is TGCGCCAGCAGCTTTGGCGGGACAGGGGGCGATGAGCAGTTCTTC.

The chain has TRBV4-1 and TRBJ1-5; 7 bases line up with TRBD1. V lost 1 base and J lost 5; bases outside the gene matches: 8. The germline CDR1 and CDR2 sequences are MGHRA and YSYEKL. CDR3 size: 16 residues. The DNA for the CDR3 is TGCGCCAGCAGCCAAGTTAGGGGGCCTAGGCATCAGCCCCAGCATTTT. Translated: CASSQVRGPRHQPQHF.

In this sample, this clone turned up once. The rearrangement uses TRBV4-1 and TRBJ1-2; D unclear. Germline-derived CDR1 and CDR2 are MGHRA and YSYEKL. The length of the CDR3 is 14 residues. Trimming shortened V by 3 bases and J by 4 bases, and 12 bases separated the two germline ends. CDR3 in amino acids: CASSQPTEGYGYTF. In DNA form, the CDR3 reads TGCGCCAGCAGCCAGCCCACGGAGGGCTATGGCTACACCTTC.

CDR3 nucleotide sequence: TGTGCCAGCCGCCGGGGGGGCTTCCAAGAGACCCAGTACTTC. Amino acids: CASRRGGFQETQYF. The chain has TRBV25-1 and TRBJ2-5, with 8 bases lining up with TRBD2. The CDR3 runs to 14 residues. J lost 1 base, V lost 8 bases, and 6 bases had no gene match. In germline, CDR1 is MGHDK, CDR2 SYGVNS.

V gene TRBV6-6 combines with J gene TRBJ1-5, with D perhaps TRBD1 (5 bases). Per germline, CDR1 MNHNY and CDR2 SVGAGI (reference sequence). The CDR3 extends over 16 amino acids. V was cut by 7 bases and J by 0 bases, with 16 bases left in between. CDR3 DNA sequence: TGTGCCAGCAAGCCGGGTAGAGGGGATAGCAATCAGCCCCAGCATTTT. Protein product: CASKPGRGDSNQPQHF.

The rearrangement links TRBV27 to TRBJ1-6, with 7 bases identical to TRBD1. This CDR3 comprises 14 residues. Per germline, CDR1 MNHEY and CDR2 SMNVEV (reference sequence). V lost 5 bases, J lost 8 bases, and 6 bases stayed unmatched. The CDR3 reads CASSKDRVYSPLHF. The CDR3, as DNA: TGTGCCAGCAGTAAAGACAGGGTGTATTCACCCCTCCACTTT.

The V and J genes are TRBV11-2 and TRBJ2-5; 11 nucleotides match TRBD2. The CDR3 runs to 18 residues. CDR1 is SGHAT and CDR2 is FQNNGV in the germline V gene. V was clipped by 5 bases and J by 4 bases; unmatched bases: 15. The CDR3: CASSTLAGGPLSRETQYF. CDR3 in DNA: TGTGCCAGCAGCACATTAGCGGGGGGGCCCCTATCAAGAGAGACCCAGTACTTC.

This clone has only one observation. In DNA, the CDR3 is TGTGCCAGCAGTGAGGGGGCAGGCGACTACTCTGGAAACACCATATATTTT. This codes for CASSEGAGDYSGNTIYF. The chain joins TRBV6-1 to TRBJ1-3; perhaps TRBD1 as D (6 bases). V dropped 3 bases and J dropped 0 bases, with 15 bases sitting between them. Germline V gene lookup returns CDR1 MNHNS and CDR2 SASEGT. This CDR3 spans 17 amino acids.